Sequencing of this TCR beta chain was carried out in a study of cytomegalovirus exposure and HLA in healthy donors. Study results and caveats: Later analysis identified a missense DCLRE1C variant that was linked to TCR beta V- and J-gene trimming.

Comment on this clone: No antigen is known for it.

PCR amplification relied on 60 Vbeta primers (plus 13 Jbeta primers). The repertoire was sequenced with immunoSEQ multiplex PCR; TCRdb's copy has only in-frame clones and lacks some. The sample has about 190,000 clones; over 70% are singletons. This receptor was taken from a woman in her 30s in good health and CMV-seronegative. Specimen: PBMCs.

In DNA form, the CDR3 reads TGCGCCAGCAGCCAAGGGGACAGGGGGCAAAGAACCTTC. Translating it yields CASSQGDRGQRTF. This chain uses TRBV4-3 with TRBJ1-2, with 12 bases lining up with TRBD1. The CDR3 totals 13 residues. Per germline, CDR1 LGHNA and CDR2 YSLEER. Losses at the gene ends were 1 base for V and 14 bases for J; bases not matched to a gene: 5.